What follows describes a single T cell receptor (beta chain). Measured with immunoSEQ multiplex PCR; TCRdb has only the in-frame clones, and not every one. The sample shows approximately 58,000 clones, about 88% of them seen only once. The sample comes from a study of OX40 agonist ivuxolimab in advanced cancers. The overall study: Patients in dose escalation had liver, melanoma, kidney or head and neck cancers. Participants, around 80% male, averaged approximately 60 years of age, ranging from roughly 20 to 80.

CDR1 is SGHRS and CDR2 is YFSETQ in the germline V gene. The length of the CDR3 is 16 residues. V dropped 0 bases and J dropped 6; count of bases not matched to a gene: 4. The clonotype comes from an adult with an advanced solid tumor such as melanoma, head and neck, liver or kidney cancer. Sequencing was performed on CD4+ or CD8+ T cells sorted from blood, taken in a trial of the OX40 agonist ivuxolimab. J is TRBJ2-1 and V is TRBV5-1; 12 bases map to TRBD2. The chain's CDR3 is CASSLGTSGTVNEQFF. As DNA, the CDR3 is TGCGCCAGCAGCTTGGGGACTAGCGGGACTGTCAATGAGCAGTTCTTC. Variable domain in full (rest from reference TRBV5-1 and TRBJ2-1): KAGVTQTPRYLIKTRGQQVTLSCSPISGHRSVSWYQQTPGQGLQFLFEYFSETQRNKGNFPGRFSGRQFSNSRSEMNVSTLELGDSALYLCASSLGTSGTVNEQFFGPGTRLTVL.